This TCR beta chain was captured by sequencing in a study of beta chain features in type 1 diabetes. Overall study results and limits: VDJ junctions in type 1 diabetes patients carried more deletions and fewer insertions. Shortening that was moderate but significant affected the TCRB CDR3s of Type 1 diabetes patients in all four CD4+ subsets.

The study reverse transcribed the entire isolated RNA, so it sequenced expressed TCRB transcripts. Only in-frame clones appear in the TCRdb table, and some are missing; sequencing was by immunoSEQ multiplex PCR. The table records approximately 730,000 clones, over 10% of them present only once. Purity exceeded 95% in all sorted populations. This CDR3 region has 11 residues. Trimming cost V 2 bases and J 10 bases, with 8 bases left between them. The germline V gene has CDR1 MNHEY and CDR2 SVGAGI. The table lists this clone with a few counts. Its target is unknown. The sample was naive CD4+ T cells from blood. This TCR came from a man between 18 and 35 years old with type 1 diabetes. This chain connects TRBV6-5 to TRBJ1-1, with no clear D. CDR3 in amino acids: CASSYAEVAFF. Written as DNA, the CDR3 is TGTGCCAGCAGTTACGCCGAGGTAGCTTTCTTT.